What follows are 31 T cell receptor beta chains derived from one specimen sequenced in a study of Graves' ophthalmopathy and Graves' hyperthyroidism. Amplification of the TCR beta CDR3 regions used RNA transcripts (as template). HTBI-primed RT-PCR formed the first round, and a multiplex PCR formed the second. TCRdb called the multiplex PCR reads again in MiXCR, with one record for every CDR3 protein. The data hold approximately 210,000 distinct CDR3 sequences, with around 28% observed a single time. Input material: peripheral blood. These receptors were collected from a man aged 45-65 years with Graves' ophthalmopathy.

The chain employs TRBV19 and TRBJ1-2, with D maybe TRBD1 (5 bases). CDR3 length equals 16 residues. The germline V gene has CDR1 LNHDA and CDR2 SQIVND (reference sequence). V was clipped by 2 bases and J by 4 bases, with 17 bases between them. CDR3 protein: CASSILGGGSSYGYTF. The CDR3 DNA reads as TGTGCCAGTAGTATACTAGGCGGGGGGTCGAGCTATGGCTACACCTTC.

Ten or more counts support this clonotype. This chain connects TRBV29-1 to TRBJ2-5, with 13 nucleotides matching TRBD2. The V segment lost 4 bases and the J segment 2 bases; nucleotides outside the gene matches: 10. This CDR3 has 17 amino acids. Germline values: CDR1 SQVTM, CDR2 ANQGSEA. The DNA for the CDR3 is TGCAGCGTTGTGGGGGGGCGACTAGCGGGAGGACAAGAGACCCAGTACTTC. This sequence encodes CSVVGGRLAGGQETQYF.

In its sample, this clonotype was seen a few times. CDR3: CASSYSAEVGSPLHF. The DNA for the CDR3 is TGTGCCAGCAGTTACTCAGCGGAGGTCGGATCACCCCTCCACTTT. V and J are TRBV6-5 and TRBJ1-6; D is unclear. This CDR3 has 15 amino acids. Deletions cut 0 bases from V and 10 bases from J, with 13 bases between. Per the germline V gene, CDR1 is MNHEY and CDR2 is SVGAGI.

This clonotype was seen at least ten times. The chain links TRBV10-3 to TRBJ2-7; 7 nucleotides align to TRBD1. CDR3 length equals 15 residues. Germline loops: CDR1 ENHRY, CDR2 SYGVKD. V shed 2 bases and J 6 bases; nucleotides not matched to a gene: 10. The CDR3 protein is CAISEGGTGAGEQYF. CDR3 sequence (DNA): TGTGCCATCAGTGAGGGAGGTACAGGGGCCGGCGAGCAGTACTTC.

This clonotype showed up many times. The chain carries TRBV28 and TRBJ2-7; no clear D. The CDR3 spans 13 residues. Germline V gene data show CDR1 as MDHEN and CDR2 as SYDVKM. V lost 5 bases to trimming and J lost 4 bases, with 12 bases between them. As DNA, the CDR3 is TGTGCCAGCAGTCCAGACGGCAAATACGAGCAGTACTTC. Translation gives CASSPDGKYEQYF. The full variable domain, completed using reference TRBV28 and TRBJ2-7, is DVKVTQSSRYLVKRTGEKVFLECVQDMDHENMFWYRQDPGLGLRLIYFSYDVKMKEKGDIPEGYSVSREKKERFSLILESASTNQTSMYLCASSPDGKYEQYFGPGTRLTVT.

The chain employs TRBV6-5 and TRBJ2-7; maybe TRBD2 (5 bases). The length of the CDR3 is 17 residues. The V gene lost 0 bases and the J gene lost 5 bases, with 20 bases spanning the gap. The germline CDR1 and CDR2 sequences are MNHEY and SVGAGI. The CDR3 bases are TGTGCCAGCAGTTACTCGATTAATTCGCTCAGCGGCGACGAGCAGTACTTC. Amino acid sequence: CASSYSINSLSGDEQYF.

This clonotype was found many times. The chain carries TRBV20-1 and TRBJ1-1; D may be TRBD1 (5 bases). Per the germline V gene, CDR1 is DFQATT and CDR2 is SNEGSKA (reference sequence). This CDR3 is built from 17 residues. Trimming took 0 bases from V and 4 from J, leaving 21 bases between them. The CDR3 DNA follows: TGCAGTGCTAGAGATTCCGGGACGGAGTCGTCTGGCACTGAAGCTTTCTTT. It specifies CSARDSGTESSGTEAFF.

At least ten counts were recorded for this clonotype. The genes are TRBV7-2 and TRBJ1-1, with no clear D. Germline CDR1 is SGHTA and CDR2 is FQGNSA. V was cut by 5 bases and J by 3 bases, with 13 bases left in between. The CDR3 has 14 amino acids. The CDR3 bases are TGTGCCAGCAGCCCGGGGAGCAAGTACACTGAAGCTTTCTTT. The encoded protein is CASSPGSKYTEAFF.

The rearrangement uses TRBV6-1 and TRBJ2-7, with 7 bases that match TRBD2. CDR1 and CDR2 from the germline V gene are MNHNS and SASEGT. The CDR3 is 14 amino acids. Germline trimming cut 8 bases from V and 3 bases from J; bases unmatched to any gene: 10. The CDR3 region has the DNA TGTGCCAGCTCACCACGGGGGGACTTCTACGAGCAGTACTTC. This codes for CASSPRGDFYEQYF.

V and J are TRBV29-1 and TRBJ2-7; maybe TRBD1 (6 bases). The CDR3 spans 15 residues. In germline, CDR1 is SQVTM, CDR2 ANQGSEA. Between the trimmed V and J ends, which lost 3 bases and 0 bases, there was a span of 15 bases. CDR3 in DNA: TGCAGCGTTGAGGCGCCTAGGGACAACTCCTACGAGCAGTACTTC. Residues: CSVEAPRDNSYEQYF.

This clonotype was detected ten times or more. CDR3 DNA sequence: TGTGCCAGCAGCATACTAGGGACGGGGTCTACACGCGAGCAGTACTTC. Its translation: CASSILGTGSTREQYF. The chain links TRBV27 to TRBJ2-7; D assignment may be TRBD1 or TRBD2 (5 bases each). Germline CDR1 reads MNHEY; CDR2 reads SMNVEV (reference sequence). This CDR3 has 16 amino acids. Trimming took off 6 bases at V and 6 bases at J, with 24 bases between the two ends.

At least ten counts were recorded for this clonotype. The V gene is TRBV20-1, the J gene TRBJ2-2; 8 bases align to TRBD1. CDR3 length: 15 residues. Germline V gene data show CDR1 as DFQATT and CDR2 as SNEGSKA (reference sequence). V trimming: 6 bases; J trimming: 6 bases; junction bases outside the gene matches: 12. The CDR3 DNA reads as TGCAGTGCCCCGTTCCAGGGGGCTGACGCCGGGGAGCTGTTTTTT. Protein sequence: CSAPFQGADAGELFF.

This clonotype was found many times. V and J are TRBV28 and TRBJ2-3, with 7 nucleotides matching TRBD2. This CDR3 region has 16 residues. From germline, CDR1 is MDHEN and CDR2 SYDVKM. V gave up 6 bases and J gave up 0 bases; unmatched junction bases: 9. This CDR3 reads CASSPTSAPSTDTQYF. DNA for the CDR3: TGTGCCAGCAGCCCTACTAGCGCCCCCAGCACAGATACGCAGTATTTT. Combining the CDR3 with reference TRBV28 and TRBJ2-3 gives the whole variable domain DVKVTQSSRYLVKRTGEKVFLECVQDMDHENMFWYRQDPGLGLRLIYFSYDVKMKEKGDIPEGYSVSREKKERFSLILESASTNQTSMYLCASSPTSAPSTDTQYFGPGTRLTVL.

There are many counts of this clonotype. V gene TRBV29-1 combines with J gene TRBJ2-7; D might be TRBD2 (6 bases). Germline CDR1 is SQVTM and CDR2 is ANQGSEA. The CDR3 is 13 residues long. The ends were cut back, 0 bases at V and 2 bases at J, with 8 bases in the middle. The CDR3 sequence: CSVEDGGTYEQYF. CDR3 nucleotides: TGCAGCGTTGAAGACGGGGGAACCTACGAGCAGTACTTC.

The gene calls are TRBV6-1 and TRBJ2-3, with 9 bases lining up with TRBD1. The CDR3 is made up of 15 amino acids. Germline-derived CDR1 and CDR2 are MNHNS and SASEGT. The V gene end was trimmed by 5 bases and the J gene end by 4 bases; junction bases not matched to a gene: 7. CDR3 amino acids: CASSTRDRVPDTQYF. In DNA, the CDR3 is TGTGCCAGCAGTACCCGGGACAGGGTTCCAGATACGCAGTATTTT.

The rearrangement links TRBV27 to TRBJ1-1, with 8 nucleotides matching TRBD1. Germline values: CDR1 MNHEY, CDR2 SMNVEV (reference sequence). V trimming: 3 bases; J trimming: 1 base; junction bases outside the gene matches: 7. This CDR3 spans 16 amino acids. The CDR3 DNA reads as TGTGCCAGCAGTTTTCTCCCAGGGACAGGGAACACTGAAGCTTTCTTT. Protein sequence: CASSFLPGTGNTEAFF.

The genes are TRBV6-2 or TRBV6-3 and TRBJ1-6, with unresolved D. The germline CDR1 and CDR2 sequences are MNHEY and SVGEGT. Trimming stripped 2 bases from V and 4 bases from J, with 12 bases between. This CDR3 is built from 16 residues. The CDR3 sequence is CASSYTPQVYNSPLHF. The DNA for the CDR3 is TGTGCCAGCAGTTACACACCGCAAGTGTATAATTCACCCCTCCACTTT.

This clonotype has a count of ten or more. This CDR3 reads CATSDFGNQPQHF. The DNA for the CDR3 is TGTGCCACCAGTGATTTTGGGAATCAGCCCCAGCATTTT. The chain has TRBV24-1 and TRBJ1-5; D call uncertain. CDR1 and CDR2 from the germline V gene are KGHDR and SFDVKD. This CDR3 is 13 amino acids long. Trimming pared 1 base from V and 4 bases from J, leaving 4 bases between.

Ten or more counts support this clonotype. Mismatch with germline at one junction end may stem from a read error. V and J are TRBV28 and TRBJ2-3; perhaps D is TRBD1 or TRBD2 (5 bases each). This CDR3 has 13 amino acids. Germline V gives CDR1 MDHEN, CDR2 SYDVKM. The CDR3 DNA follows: TGTGCCGGCAGTTTCCCGGTTGGGGGTCCGCAGTATTTT. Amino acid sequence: CAGSFPVGGPQYF.

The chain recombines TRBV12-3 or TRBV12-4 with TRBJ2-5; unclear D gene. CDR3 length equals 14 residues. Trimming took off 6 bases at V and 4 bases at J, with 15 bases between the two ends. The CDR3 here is CASRYSQFRETQYF. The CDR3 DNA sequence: TGTGCCAGCAGATACTCCCAGTTTAGAGAGACCCAGTACTTC.

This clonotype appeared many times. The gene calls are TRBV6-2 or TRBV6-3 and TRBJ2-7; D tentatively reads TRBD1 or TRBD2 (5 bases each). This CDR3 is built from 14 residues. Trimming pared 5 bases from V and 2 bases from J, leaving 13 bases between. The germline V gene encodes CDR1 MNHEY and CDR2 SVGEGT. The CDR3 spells CASSKRTPPYEQYF. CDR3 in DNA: TGTGCCAGCAGTAAGCGGACACCACCCTACGAGCAGTACTTC.

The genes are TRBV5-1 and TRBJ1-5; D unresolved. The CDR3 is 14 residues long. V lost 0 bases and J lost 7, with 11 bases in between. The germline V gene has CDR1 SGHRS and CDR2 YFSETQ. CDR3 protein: CASSLDISGQPQHF. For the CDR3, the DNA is TGCGCCAGCAGCTTGGACATTTCGGGACAGCCCCAGCATTTT.

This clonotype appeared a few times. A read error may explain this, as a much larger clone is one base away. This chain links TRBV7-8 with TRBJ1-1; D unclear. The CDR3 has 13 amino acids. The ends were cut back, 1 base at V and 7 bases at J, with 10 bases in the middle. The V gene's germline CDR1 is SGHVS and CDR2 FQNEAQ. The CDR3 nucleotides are TGTGCCAGCAGCTTAGAACTCCGGCTTGAAGCTTTCTTT. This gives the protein CASSLELRLEAFF.

This CDR3 reads CASSSPRTGSMAFF. The CDR3 DNA is TGTGCCAGCAGTTCCCCCAGGACAGGGAGTATGGCTTTCTTT. J is TRBJ1-1 and V is TRBV12-3 or TRBV12-4; 8 nucleotides align to TRBD1. Germline trimming cut 4 bases from V and 11 bases from J; bases unmatched to any gene: 12. This CDR3 has 14 residues.

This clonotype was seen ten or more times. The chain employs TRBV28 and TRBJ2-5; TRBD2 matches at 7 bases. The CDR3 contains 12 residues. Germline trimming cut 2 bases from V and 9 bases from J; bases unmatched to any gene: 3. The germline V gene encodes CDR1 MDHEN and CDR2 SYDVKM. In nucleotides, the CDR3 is TGTGCCAGCAGTTTAAACCGGGGGGCCCAGTACTTC. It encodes CASSLNRGAQYF.

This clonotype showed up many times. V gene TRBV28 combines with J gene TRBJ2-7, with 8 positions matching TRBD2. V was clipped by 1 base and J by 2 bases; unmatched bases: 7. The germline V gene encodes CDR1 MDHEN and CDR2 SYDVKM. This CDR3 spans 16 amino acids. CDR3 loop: CASSLLRAGVTYEQYF. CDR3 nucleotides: TGTGCCAGCAGTTTATTAAGAGCGGGAGTCACCTACGAGCAGTACTTC.

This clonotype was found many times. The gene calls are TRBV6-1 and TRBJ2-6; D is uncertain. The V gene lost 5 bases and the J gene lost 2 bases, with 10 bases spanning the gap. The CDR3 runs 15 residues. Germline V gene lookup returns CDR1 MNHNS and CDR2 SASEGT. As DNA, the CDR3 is TGTGCCAGCAGTCCCCCCACGACTGGGGCCAACGTCCTGACTTTC. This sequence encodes CASSPPTTGANVLTF.

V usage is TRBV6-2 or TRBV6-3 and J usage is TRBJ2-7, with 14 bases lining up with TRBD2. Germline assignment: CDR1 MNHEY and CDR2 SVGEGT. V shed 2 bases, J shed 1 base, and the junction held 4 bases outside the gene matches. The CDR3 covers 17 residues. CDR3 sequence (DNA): TGTGCCAGCAGTTACAGGACTAGCGGGAGGCCATCCTACGAGCAGTACTTC. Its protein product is CASSYRTSGRPSYEQYF.

The CDR3 DNA follows: TGCAGTGCTTACAGGGGAGGCAAAAACATTCAGTACTTC. It encodes CSAYRGGKNIQYF. The rearrangement joins TRBV20-1 to TRBJ2-4; D is perhaps TRBD1 (7 bases). V lost 5 bases and J 3 bases, leaving 11 bases between the germline ends. The CDR3 extends over 13 amino acids. The germline CDR1 and CDR2 sequences are DFQATT and SNEGSKA (reference sequence).

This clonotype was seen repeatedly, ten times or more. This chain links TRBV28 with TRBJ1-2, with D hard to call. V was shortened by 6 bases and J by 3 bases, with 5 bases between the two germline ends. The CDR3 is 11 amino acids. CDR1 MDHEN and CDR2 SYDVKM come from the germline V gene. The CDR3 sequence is CASSRYYGYTF. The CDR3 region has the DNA TGTGCCAGCAGCCGCTACTATGGCTACACCTTC.

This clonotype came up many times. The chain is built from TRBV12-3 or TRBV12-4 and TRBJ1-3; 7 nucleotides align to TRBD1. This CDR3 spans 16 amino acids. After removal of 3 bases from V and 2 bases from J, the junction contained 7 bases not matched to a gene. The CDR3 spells CASSLDQGVPGNTIYF. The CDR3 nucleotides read TGTGCCAGCAGTTTGGATCAGGGGGTCCCTGGAAACACCATATATTTT.